This T cell receptor (beta chain) was documented in a study of shared clonotypes between healthy human individuals. Using immunoSEQ multiplex PCR, the repertoire was profiled, and TCRdb retains in-frame clones only, with some absent. Of 90,000 to 120,000 clones in the sample, more than 65% were seen once. Trimming left V 2 bases short and J 9 bases short, with 20 bases between. CDR1 SGHRS and CDR2 YFSETQ come from the germline V gene. CDR3 length: 15 residues. The gene calls are TRBV5-1 and TRBJ1-1, with a weak D call TRBD1 (6 bases). This receptor was taken from a woman in her 30s in good health. Sequenced sample: memory CD8+ T cells sorted from blood. As for subset: CD45RO+ cells pooled with CCR7-negative TemRA cells. The CDR3 sequence is CASSFGGRAGQQAFF. CDR3 bases: TGCGCCAGCAGCTTCGGGGGGCGCGCGGGGCAGCAAGCTTTCTTT.